The 14 T cell receptor beta chains below were found in one sample sequenced in a study of CD8 T cells in ankylosing spondylitis. From the 5' RACE reads, TCRdb called clonotypes with MiXCR, one entry per CDR3 protein. The top ten hold 4.5% to 6% of the sample, which has approximately 150,000 distinct CDR3 sequences, 25% to 35% seen once. Sequencing used synovial fluid, either unsorted or a sorted T cell fraction (not recorded which). Receptors were obtained from a male donor with ankylosing spondylitis.

CDR3 loop: CASSDHGLAGVLAKNIQYF. In DNA form, the CDR3 reads TGCGCCAGCAGTGACCACGGACTAGCGGGGGTGCTAGCCAAAAACATTCAGTACTTC. The genes are TRBV10-2 and TRBJ2-4; TRBD2 aligns across 13 bases. This CDR3 has 19 residues. Germline-derived CDR1 and CDR2 are WSHSY and SAAADI. Trimming took 3 bases from V and 0 from J; bases not matched to a gene: 8.

The table lists this clonotype with a few counts. The chain recombines TRBV7-2 with TRBJ1-2, with TRBD1 identical over 8 bases. CDR1 and CDR2 from the germline V gene are SGHTA and FQGNSA. V was pared by 5 bases and J by 5 bases, with 7 bases of the junction left unmatched. The CDR3 totals 14 residues. The CDR3 region has the DNA TGTGCCAGCAGCCCCGAAGGACAGGGATATGGCTACACCTTC. Translation: CASSPEGQGYGYTF.

Ten or more counts support this clonotype. V and J are TRBV2 and TRBJ1-1; D may be TRBD1 (5 bases). The CDR3 covers 15 residues. Germline CDR1 is SNHLY and CDR2 is FYNNEI. V gave up 7 bases and J gave up 0 bases, with 15 bases separating them. CDR3 protein: CASNFQQVMNTEAFF. DNA for the CDR3: TGTGCCAGCAACTTCCAACAGGTTATGAACACTGAAGCTTTCTTT.

The chain couples TRBV7-3 to TRBJ2-3; D gene uncertain. Germline assignment: CDR1 SGHTA and CDR2 FQGTGA. Trimming took 1 base from V and 2 from J, leaving 4 bases between them. This CDR3 comprises 13 residues. The CDR3 sequence is CASSLRPTDTQYF. As DNA, the CDR3 is TGTGCCAGCAGCTTAAGGCCCACAGATACGCAGTATTTT.

The CDR3 DNA follows: TGCAGTGCTAGACCCCACACCTCTGAGCAGTTCTTC. Translated: CSARPHTSEQFF. The rearrangement uses TRBV20-1 and TRBJ2-1; D gene unclear. V lost 2 bases and J 9 bases, leaving 11 bases between the germline ends. This CDR3 is built from 12 residues. The germline V gene encodes CDR1 DFQATT and CDR2 SNEGSKA (reference sequence).

Only a few counts were recorded for this clonotype. This chain joins TRBV6-1 and TRBJ1-4; D is perhaps TRBD1 (5 bases). Germline-derived CDR1 and CDR2 are MNHNS and SASEGT. The CDR3 consists of 15 residues. V lost 2 bases and J 10 bases, leaving 17 bases between the germline ends. The chain's CDR3 is CASSEHGDGGRKLFF. In DNA, the CDR3 is TGTGCCAGCAGTGAACACGGGGACGGGGGACGAAAACTGTTTTTT.

This clonotype has ten or more counts. The chain employs TRBV12-3 or TRBV12-4 and TRBJ1-3; D remains ambiguous. The length of the CDR3 is 15 residues. Trimming cost V 6 bases and J 0 bases, with 12 bases left between them. CDR3 coding DNA: TGTGCCAGCAGCCCCGGACGGAGCTCTGGAAACACCATATATTTT. Its translation: CASSPGRSSGNTIYF.

In its sample, this clonotype was seen a few times. This chain uses TRBV11-2 with TRBJ2-1; no firm D call. The germline CDR1 and CDR2 sequences are SGHAT and FQNNGV. There are 14 residues in the CDR3. V lost 1 base and J lost 2, with 6 bases in between. The CDR3 region has the DNA TGTGCCAGCAGCTTAGTCGTAACCTACAATGAGCAGTTCTTC. Translated: CASSLVVTYNEQFF.

This clonotype was recorded a few times. The chain combines TRBV6-1 with TRBJ2-5, with D maybe TRBD1 (6 bases). The germline V gene has CDR1 MNHNS and CDR2 SASEGT. CDR3 length: 16 amino acids. Between the trimmed V and J ends, which lost 6 bases and 6 bases, there was a span of 23 bases. The CDR3 coding sequence is TGTGCCAGCAGACAACTCACGGACAGCCTAATTAAGACCCAGTACTTC. Protein sequence: CASRQLTDSLIKTQYF.

The chain recombines TRBV7-2 with TRBJ2-3, with D possibly matching TRBD2 (5 bases). Germline V lookup: CDR1 SGHTA, CDR2 FQGNSA. V was clipped by 2 bases and J by 5 bases, with 8 bases between them. There are 13 residues in the CDR3. The CDR3 loop reads CASSLPGIDTQYF. As DNA, the CDR3 is TGTGCCAGCAGCTTACCGGGAATAGATACGCAGTATTTT.

The chain joins TRBV3-1 to TRBJ1-2, with D perhaps TRBD1 (5 bases). Looked up from germline, CDR1 is LGHDT and CDR2 is YNNKEL (reference sequence). This CDR3 comprises 16 residues. V shed 1 base and J shed 0 bases, with 12 bases lying between them. CDR3 in amino acids: CASSQGVPGSNYGYTF. Written as DNA, the CDR3 is TGTGCCAGCAGCCAAGGGGTCCCAGGGTCTAACTATGGCTACACCTTC.

The chain joins TRBV13 to TRBJ2-1, with 7 bases matching TRBD2. Germline CDR1 reads PRHDT; CDR2 reads FYEKMQ (reference sequence). The CDR3 is made up of 16 amino acids. The junction had 10 bases not matched to a gene; V was cut back by 0 bases and J by 8 bases. The CDR3 bases are TGTGCCAGCAGCTTAGGAGGCGGGAGAGCCCCCCATGAGCAGTTCTTC. Amino acid sequence: CASSLGGGRAPHEQFF.

There are a few counts of this clonotype. The CDR3: CASFSRPALNTEAFF. The DNA of the CDR3 is TGTGCCAGCTTCAGCAGGCCCGCATTGAACACTGAAGCTTTCTTT. The chain joins TRBV18 to TRBJ1-1; no reliable D call. The CDR3 runs 15 residues. Trimming stripped 7 bases from V and 0 bases from J, with 15 bases between. Germline lookup yields CDR1 KGHSH and CDR2 LQKENI. Full variable domain (rest looked up from reference TRBV18 and TRBJ1-1): NAGVMQNPRHLVRRRGQEARLRCSPMKGHSHVYWYRQLPEEGLKFMVYLQKENIIDESGMPKERFSAEFPKEGPSILRIQQVVRGDSAAYFCASFSRPALNTEAFFGQGTRLTVV.

The gene calls are TRBV12-3 or TRBV12-4 and TRBJ1-2; D remains ambiguous. V dropped 6 bases and J dropped 7 bases, with 21 bases sitting between them. The CDR3 spans 15 residues. The CDR3 reads CASRRERGLSSGYTF. Here the CDR3 DNA reads TGTGCCAGCAGGCGGGAGAGAGGGTTATCTTCTGGCTACACCTTC.